Below are 18 T cell receptor beta chains sequenced from a single sample in a study of blood T cell repertoires in COVID-19. Produced via immunoSEQ multiplex PCR; TCRdb's table is partial and in-frame only. The profile shows 98,000 or so clones, about 89% of them singletons. Sequenced: peripheral blood. These receptors came from a human donor in a cohort sampled during active COVID-19.

This CDR3 reads CASSYDVSAEAFF. In DNA, the CDR3 is TGTGCCAGCAGTTACGATGTATCAGCTGAAGCTTTCTTT. The chain is built from TRBV6-5 and TRBJ1-1; D unclear. Germline V lookup: CDR1 MNHEY, CDR2 SVGAGI. V was clipped by 2 bases and J by 6 bases, with 10 bases between them. CDR3 length: 13 residues.

This chain connects TRBV2 to TRBJ1-2; 10 nucleotides line up with TRBD1. The CDR3 is 15 residues long. The V segment lost 7 bases and the J segment 3 bases; nucleotides outside the gene matches: 8. Germline CDR1 is SNHLY and CDR2 is FYNNEI. The CDR3 reads CASNPGQGYYYGYTF. For the CDR3, the DNA is TGTGCCAGCAACCCGGGACAGGGGTATTACTATGGCTACACCTTC.

Remarks on this clone: At one boundary the junction diverges from the germline segment, which might be a read error. The chain employs TRBV18 and TRBJ2-7; 8 bases line up with TRBD1. Looked up from germline, CDR1 is KGHSH and CDR2 is LQKENI. The CDR3 runs to 16 residues. The CDR3 sequence is CASSSPTGTGSDEQYF. DNA of the CDR3: TGTGCCAGCTCATCACCTACCGGGACAGGTTCCGACGAGCAGTACTTC.

This clone was counted a few times. The CDR3 sequence is CSASSGRNTGELFF. The CDR3 coding sequence is TGCAGTGCCAGTAGCGGGAGGAACACCGGGGAGCTGTTTTTT. The V and J genes are TRBV20-1 and TRBJ2-2; 9 bases match TRBD2. The germline gives CDR1 DFQATT, CDR2 SNEGSKA (reference sequence). The CDR3 loop spans 14 amino acids. Trimming cost V 6 bases and J 1 base; bases outside gene matches: 3.

The V and J genes are TRBV7-6 and TRBJ2-5; a weak D match, TRBD1 (6 bases). The V gene lost 7 bases and the J gene lost 0 bases, with 15 bases spanning the gap. CDR3 length: 15 amino acids. Germline lookup yields CDR1 SGHVS and CDR2 FNYEAQ. The CDR3: CASKARTVDQETQYF. CDR3 nucleotides: TGTGCCAGCAAGGCCCGGACAGTCGACCAAGAGACCCAGTACTTC.

This chain uses TRBV18 with TRBJ2-7; TRBD1 agrees at 10 bases. The CDR3 has 14 residues. The germline gives CDR1 KGHSH, CDR2 LQKENI. The ends lost 3 bases at V and 5 bases at J; junction bases unmatched: 4. The CDR3 nucleotides are TGTGCCAGCTCACCCGTGACAGGGGGCCACGAGCAGTACTTC. It encodes CASSPVTGGHEQYF.

CDR3 loop: CASSYSFEAFVIDEQFF. The CDR3 DNA is TGTGCCAGCAGTTACTCTTTCGAGGCCTTTGTTATCGATGAGCAGTTCTTC. This chain links TRBV6-2 or TRBV6-3 with TRBJ2-1, with D unclear. This CDR3 has 17 amino acids. The ends were cut back, 0 bases at V and 8 bases at J, with 20 bases in the middle. Germline CDR1 MNHEY, CDR2 SVGEGT.

V usage is TRBV5-4 and J usage is TRBJ1-1; 10 bases are shared with TRBD1. CDR3 length: 14 residues. Germline CDR1 reads SGHNT; CDR2 reads YYREEE (reference sequence). With 10 bases clipped from V and 5 bases from J, the junction kept 11 bases outside the gene matches. CDR3 loop: CAGRWTGGKTEAFF. CDR3 in DNA: TGTGCCGGAAGGTGGACAGGGGGTAAGACTGAAGCTTTCTTT.

The chain links TRBV5-1 to TRBJ1-2; TRBD1 matches 12 bases. V lost 4 bases and J lost 8; bases outside the gene matches: 9. CDR1 and CDR2 from the germline V gene are SGHRS and YFSETQ. The length of the CDR3 is 15 residues. CDR3 DNA sequence: TGCGCCAGCAGCGTACCGGGACAGGGGGCGAAGGGCTACACCTTC. Encoded protein: CASSVPGQGAKGYTF.

V gene TRBV6-5 combines with J gene TRBJ1-4; perhaps TRBD1 as D (6 bases). In germline, CDR1 is MNHEY, CDR2 SVGAGI. Between the trimmed V and J ends, which lost 8 bases and 0 bases, there was a span of 13 bases. The CDR3 consists of 15 residues. The CDR3 nucleotides read TGTGCCAGCTCCCAGGGGATTACAACTAATGAAAAACTGTTTTTT. It encodes CASSQGITTNEKLFF.

As regards this clone: At one end the junction does not follow the germline gene, possibly because of a read error. This chain uses TRBV7-2 with TRBJ2-5; 7 bases align to TRBD1. This CDR3 comprises 15 residues. The germline V gene encodes CDR1 SGHTA and CDR2 FQGNSA. The CDR3 region is CASSSRLTGKEAQYF. CDR3 DNA sequence: TGTGCCAGCAGCTCAAGATTGACAGGGAAAGAGGCCCAGTACTTC.

This chain connects TRBV28 to TRBJ2-1; 8 nucleotides agree with TRBD1. Trimming cost V 6 bases and J 8 bases; bases outside gene matches: 6. Germline CDR1 reads MDHEN; CDR2 reads SYDVKM. CDR3 length: 13 amino acids. CDR3 in amino acids: CASSNRGAHEQFF. The CDR3, as DNA: TGTGCCAGCAGCAACAGGGGGGCCCATGAGCAGTTCTTC.

The chain links TRBV6-4 to TRBJ1-2; 8 bases line up with TRBD1. Germline CDR1 MRHNA, CDR2 SNTAGT. The ends lost 8 bases at V and 5 bases at J; junction bases unmatched: 10. The CDR3 extends over 14 amino acids. CDR3 nucleotides: TGTGCCAGCTTTGTATTGACAGGGGCTTATGGCTACACCTTC. It translates to CASFVLTGAYGYTF.

The J gene is TRBJ1-2, the V gene TRBV4-3; TRBD1 is a possible D gene (5 bases). CDR3 length equals 17 residues. V was clipped by 0 bases and J by 4 bases, with 18 bases between them. Looked up from germline, CDR1 is LGHNA and CDR2 is YSLEER. In DNA form, the CDR3 reads TGCGCCAGCAGCCAAGAAAGGATAGGGGATTCTACCTATGGCTACACCTTC. Translation: CASSQERIGDSTYGYTF.

This chain uses TRBV11-2 with TRBJ2-4; 10 bases agree with TRBD1. Trimming took 6 bases from V and 9 from J; bases not matched to a gene: 14. Germline-derived CDR1 and CDR2 are SGHAT and FQNNGV. This CDR3 contains 16 residues. CDR3 DNA sequence: TGTGCCAGCAGGGCTCCCGGGACAGGGGATATGTCCATTCAGTACTTC. It codes for CASRAPGTGDMSIQYF.

The chain has TRBV6-1 and TRBJ1-2; unclear D gene. V dropped 1 base and J dropped 2 bases, with 20 bases sitting between them. Germline CDR1 is MNHNS and CDR2 is SASEGT. The CDR3 is made up of 18 amino acids. The CDR3 bases are TGTGCCAGCAGTGAAGGGGTCTACCGGATCAACGGGAACTATGGCTACACCTTC. Translating it yields CASSEGVYRINGNYGYTF.

The chain uses TRBV7-2 and TRBJ2-5; D is unclear. The CDR3 is 13 residues long. Germline assignment: CDR1 SGHTA and CDR2 FQGNSA. V lost 5 bases to trimming and J lost 13 bases, with 20 bases between them. The CDR3 region is CASSAHTASPWYF. The CDR3 DNA reads TGTGCCAGCAGCGCACACACAGCCAGCCCCTGGTACTTC.

The genes are TRBV11-3 and TRBJ2-6; tentative D call: TRBD1 (6 bases). V lost 6 bases and J 2 bases, leaving 11 bases between the germline ends. Germline V gives CDR1 SGHNT, CDR2 YENEEA. CDR3 length: 15 amino acids. CDR3 region: CASRAKGAGANVLTF. CDR3 nucleotide sequence: TGTGCCAGCAGAGCCAAGGGGGCTGGGGCCAACGTCCTGACTTTC.